Shown below are 24 T cell receptor beta chains from a single sample sequenced in a study of blood T cell repertoires in COVID-19. Repertoires were generated with immunoSEQ multiplex PCR, while TCRdb's copy carries only in-frame clones and drops some. The table has 85,000 to 130,000 clones, 65% to 90% seen once. The material sequenced was PBMCs or T cells enriched from blood (not recorded which). These receptor sequences come from a woman between 45 and 65 years old who had recovered from COVID-19.

The gene calls are TRBV6-5 and TRBJ1-1, with D hard to call. V was trimmed by 2 bases and J by 7 bases, leaving 11 bases between them. CDR3 length: 13 residues. Germline assignment: CDR1 MNHEY and CDR2 SVGAGI. CDR3 in amino acids: CASSYRTGFEAFF. The DNA for the CDR3 is TGTGCCAGCAGTTACCGTACGGGTTTTGAAGCTTTCTTT.

The CDR3 nucleotides read TGTGCCAGCAGTCCCGGACAAGGCGCTTCACCCCTCCACTTT. Protein product: CASSPGQGASPLHF. V gene TRBV27 combines with J gene TRBJ1-6, with a tentative D call TRBD1 (5 bases). The CDR3 has 14 residues. Trimming stripped 5 bases from V and 9 bases from J, with 14 bases between. Germline assignment: CDR1 MNHEY and CDR2 SMNVEV (reference sequence).

The chain joins TRBV28 to TRBJ1-5, with D possibly TRBD1 on 5 matching bases. Between the trimmed V and J ends, which lost 3 bases and 3 bases, there was a span of 9 bases. Germline V gene data show CDR1 as MDHEN and CDR2 as SYDVKM. The CDR3 is 14 residues long. CDR3 region: CASSFGGNNQPQHF. CDR3 DNA sequence: TGTGCCAGCAGTTTCGGGGGGAACAATCAGCCCCAGCATTTT.

The CDR3 sequence: CASSSLGQHYGYTF. The DNA of the CDR3 is TGTGCCAGCAGTTCTCTTGGACAGCACTATGGCTACACCTTC. This chain links TRBV28 with TRBJ1-2; D possibly corresponds to TRBD1 (6 bases). Looked up from germline, CDR1 is MDHEN and CDR2 is SYDVKM. V was trimmed by 4 bases and J by 3 bases, leaving 12 bases between them. The CDR3 consists of 14 residues.

This clone was counted a few times. This chain joins TRBV6-4 and TRBJ2-3; TRBD2 aligns across 8 bases. Germline V gene data show CDR1 as MRHNA and CDR2 as SNTAGT. The J segment lost 6 bases and the V segment lost 0 bases, leaving 5 bases of the junction unmatched. This CDR3 has 15 amino acids. The CDR3 is CASSDSTGGADTQYF. CDR3 sequence (DNA): TGTGCCAGCAGTGACTCGACCGGGGGGGCGGATACGCAGTATTTT.

The rearrangement links TRBV29-1 to TRBJ2-5; 8 bases agree with TRBD1. There are 12 residues in the CDR3. Germline CDR1 SQVTM, CDR2 ANQGSEA. V gave up 5 bases and J gave up 3 bases; unmatched junction bases: 2. CDR3 sequence: CSVRTGKETQYF. DNA of the CDR3: TGCAGCGTTCGGACAGGGAAAGAGACCCAGTACTTC.

This sequence joins TRBV7-9 and TRBJ1-5; maybe TRBD1 (5 bases). Germline CDR1 reads SEHNR; CDR2 reads FQNEAQ (reference sequence). The CDR3 covers 15 residues. The V gene lost 5 bases and the J gene lost 5 bases, with 16 bases spanning the gap. The CDR3: CASSRPGGSDQPQHF. Here the CDR3 DNA reads TGTGCCAGCAGCCGCCCCGGGGGGTCGGATCAGCCCCAGCATTTT.

The chain joins TRBV28 to TRBJ2-7, with D possibly matching TRBD2 (5 bases). Germline CDR1 is MDHEN and CDR2 is SYDVKM. This CDR3 spans 11 amino acids. Between the trimmed V and J ends, which lost 7 bases and 2 bases, there was a span of 6 bases. Here the CDR3 DNA reads TGTGCCAGCACGGAGGCCTACGAGCAGTACTTC. This codes for CASTEAYEQYF.

This sequence joins TRBV5-1 and TRBJ1-1; 8 bases are shared with TRBD1. Germline V CDR1 and CDR2: SGHRS, YFSETQ. This CDR3 is 14 amino acids long. V lost 4 bases, J lost 5 bases, and 7 bases stayed unmatched. The CDR3 nucleotides read TGCGCCAGCAGCCCGGGACAGGTACCTACTGAAGCTTTCTTT. This sequence encodes CASSPGQVPTEAFF.

This rearrangement joins TRBV27 to TRBJ2-5, with 8 bases that match TRBD2. V lost 1 base and J lost 3; bases outside the gene matches: 4. The CDR3 length is 15 residues. Germline V gene data show CDR1 as MNHEY and CDR2 as SMNVEV (reference sequence). CDR3 loop: CASSLYGGAEETQYF. DNA for the CDR3: TGTGCCAGCAGTTTATACGGGGGGGCCGAAGAGACCCAGTACTTC.

V and J are TRBV5-1 and TRBJ1-2; TRBD1 agrees at 8 bases. The CDR3 extends over 14 amino acids. Germline CDR1 reads SGHRS; CDR2 reads YFSETQ. V lost 0 bases and J lost 8; bases outside the gene matches: 6. The CDR3 DNA is TGCGCCAGCAGCTTGGTGGCAGGGGGCGTAGGCTACACCTTC. Translating it yields CASSLVAGGVGYTF.

This chain uses TRBV28 with TRBJ1-2; tentative D call: TRBD1 (6 bases). Trimming shortened V by 8 bases and J by 1 base, and 8 bases separated the two germline ends. The CDR3 totals 12 residues. Germline V CDR1 and CDR2: MDHEN, SYDVKM. The DNA for the CDR3 is TGTGCCAGCCGACAGGTTAACTATGGCTACACCTTC. Translation: CASRQVNYGYTF.

V usage is TRBV4-1 and J usage is TRBJ2-3; no clear D. The CDR3 is 16 residues long. CDR1 MGHRA and CDR2 YSYEKL come from the germline V gene. The V end lost 0 bases, the J end lost 2 bases, and 12 bases lay between the germline ends. The CDR3 region is CASSQESNYHTDTQYF. The CDR3 DNA is TGCGCCAGCAGCCAAGAGTCCAACTACCACACAGATACGCAGTATTTT.

The chain couples TRBV27 to TRBJ2-5, with 7 bases lining up with TRBD2. CDR1 is MNHEY, CDR2 SMNVEV, per germline (reference sequence). CDR3 size: 16 residues. Trimming cost V 0 bases and J 4 bases; bases outside gene matches: 8. CDR3 protein: CASSLSRLGGGETQYF. The CDR3, as DNA: TGTGCCAGCAGTTTATCGCGACTTGGGGGGGGAGAGACCCAGTACTTC.

The rearrangement joins TRBV5-8 to TRBJ1-5, with 8 nucleotides matching TRBD1. CDR1 and CDR2 from the germline V gene are SGHTS and YDEGEE. The CDR3 totals 15 residues. The ends lost 5 bases at V and 5 bases at J; junction bases unmatched: 9. The CDR3 coding sequence is TGTGCCAGCAGTTCCCAGGGGGCTGCGTATCAGCCCCAGCATTTT. This codes for CASSSQGAAYQPQHF.

The chain links TRBV28 to TRBJ1-2, with D uncertain. With 1 base removed from V and 6 bases from J, the gap between germline ends came to 9 bases. This CDR3 has 13 residues. Germline CDR1 is MDHEN and CDR2 is SYDVKM. In DNA form, the CDR3 reads TGTGCCAGCAGTTTATACCGCACAAATGGCTACACCTTC. It encodes CASSLYRTNGYTF.

The chain recombines TRBV5-1 with TRBJ1-4; tentatively, D is TRBD1 (5 bases). V lost 0 bases to trimming and J lost 3 bases, with 12 bases between them. CDR3 length equals 16 residues. Germline V gives CDR1 SGHRS, CDR2 YFSETQ. CDR3 protein: CASSLAGRAPNEKLFF. Written as DNA, the CDR3 is TGCGCCAGCAGCTTGGCCGGCAGGGCCCCTAATGAAAAACTGTTTTTT.

J is TRBJ1-6 and V is TRBV14; D is uncertain. CDR3 size: 13 residues. Germline values: CDR1 SGHDN, CDR2 FVKESK. V dropped 0 bases and J dropped 9 bases, with 6 bases sitting between them. The CDR3 sequence is CASSQDLRSPLHF. CDR3 sequence (DNA): TGTGCCAGCAGCCAAGATCTGCGTTCACCCCTCCACTTT.

The chain links TRBV6-2 or TRBV6-3 to TRBJ2-7; 9 bases are a match to TRBD2. The ends lost 8 bases at V and 6 bases at J; junction bases unmatched: 11. The germline V gene encodes CDR1 MNHEY and CDR2 SVGEGT. The CDR3 spans 14 residues. CDR3 loop: CASGRGGEVVEQYF. For the CDR3, the DNA is TGTGCCAGCGGCCGCGGGGGGGAGGTCGTCGAGCAGTACTTC.

The chain uses TRBV4-1 and TRBJ1-4; a possible D gene is TRBD1 (6 bases). The CDR3 is 12 residues long. The V gene lost 2 bases and the J gene lost 12 bases, with 10 bases spanning the gap. Germline V gene lookup returns CDR1 MGHRA and CDR2 YSYEKL. Here the CDR3 DNA reads TGCGCCAGCAGCCAACTACAGGGCCAACTGTTTTTT. It yields the protein CASSQLQGQLFF.

The chain has TRBV19 and TRBJ2-1; tentative D call: TRBD1 (7 bases). V was shortened by 3 bases and J by 4 bases, with 13 bases between the two germline ends. The CDR3 totals 15 residues. Germline CDR1 reads LNHDA; CDR2 reads SQIVND (reference sequence). The chain's CDR3 is CASSIQGGDYNEQFF. CDR3 in DNA: TGTGCCAGTAGTATTCAGGGGGGAGATTACAATGAGCAGTTCTTC.

The chain links TRBV11-2 to TRBJ2-3, with 9 positions matching TRBD2. V was pared by 3 bases and J by 0 bases, with 1 base of the junction left unmatched. The germline gives CDR1 SGHAT, CDR2 FQNNGV. There are 15 residues in the CDR3. The CDR3 nucleotides are TGTGCCAGCAGCTTTAGCGGGAGTAGCACAGATACGCAGTATTTT. Amino acids: CASSFSGSSTDTQYF.

There are a few counts of this clone. V and J are TRBV15 and TRBJ2-3, with 9 bases aligning to TRBD2. Unmatched junction bases numbered 14, after V lost 0 bases and J lost 4 bases. CDR1 is LNHNV, CDR2 YYDKDF, per germline (reference sequence). CDR3 length: 19 residues. The CDR3 DNA is TGTGCCACCAGCAGAGATAATTGGCTAGCGGGACCCCCTTCAGATACGCAGTATTTT. Translation: CATSRDNWLAGPPSDTQYF.

The V gene is TRBV5-1, the J gene TRBJ1-6, with TRBD1 matching 7 bases. V lost 0 bases and J lost 8; bases outside the gene matches: 5. The CDR3 has 15 residues. Germline V gene sequence: CDR1 SGHRS, CDR2 YFSETQ. The CDR3 bases are TGCGCCAGCAGCTTGGGGCTTACAGGGGATTCACCCCTCCACTTT. Translated, it gives CASSLGLTGDSPLHF.